The rows below give T cell receptor beta chains drawn from one sample of a study of T cell repertoires in cytomegalovirus infection. In TCRdb, the reads were re-called with MiXCR into one record per CDR3 protein. The sample lists hundreds of thousands of distinct CDR3 sequences; roughly a third were seen once. Their antigens are not known. The starting material was cultured PBMCs, obtained from culture after CMV antigen stimulation. All receptors derive from a human donor in good health (CMV status not recorded). Some clones in this sample may be carry-over from other donors' samples. Each CDR3 is given with its conserved first and last residue. Fields, in order: V gene, CDR3 length, D gene, clone size, CDR3 protein. D genes are given only for firm matches. Size is omitted from some rows. Given values are once, few, many or a class for expanded clones.

v_call: TRBV6-1; cdr3_length: 15; d_call: TRBD2; clone_size: .; cdr3_aa: CASSEAGTRYNEQFF
v_call: TRBV20-1; cdr3_length: 14; d_call: TRBD1; clone_size: .; cdr3_aa: CSASPRTGQETQYF
v_call: TRBV12-5; cdr3_length: 14; d_call: .; clone_size: few; cdr3_aa: CASGLVTWNTEAFF
v_call: TRBV4-2; cdr3_length: 17; d_call: TRBD2; clone_size: .; cdr3_aa: CASSQALAETLYNEQFF
v_call: TRBV6-1; cdr3_length: 16; d_call: .; clone_size: few; cdr3_aa: CASREDSFLHTDTQYF
v_call: TRBV5-5; cdr3_length: 20; d_call: TRBD2; clone_size: once; cdr3_aa: CASNGRAGSVTRLTYNEQFF
v_call: TRBV28; cdr3_length: 15; d_call: .; clone_size: few; cdr3_aa: CASRPGDTDTGELFF
v_call: TRBV28; cdr3_length: 14; d_call: .; clone_size: .; cdr3_aa: CASSLSVSSIGYTF
v_call: TRBV7-2; cdr3_length: 13; d_call: .; clone_size: .; cdr3_aa: CASRLTLQETQYF
v_call: TRBV7-2; cdr3_length: 15; d_call: TRBD1; clone_size: .; cdr3_aa: CASSPWGQGNYGYTF
v_call: TRBV28; cdr3_length: 15; d_call: .; clone_size: .; cdr3_aa: CASSSQGQAQETQYF
v_call: TRBV12-3/TRBV12-4; cdr3_length: 15; d_call: .; clone_size: .; cdr3_aa: CASRSQDSSGNTIYF
v_call: TRBV7-3; cdr3_length: 14; d_call: .; clone_size: few; cdr3_aa: CASSLNPRQGEQYF
v_call: TRBV7-2; cdr3_length: 14; d_call: .; clone_size: many; cdr3_aa: CASSLGDRGYGYTF
v_call: TRBV7-8; cdr3_length: 13; d_call: .; clone_size: .; cdr3_aa: CASSAERLGGYTF
v_call: TRBV9; cdr3_length: 16; d_call: TRBD2; clone_size: .; cdr3_aa: CASSVESAGAHNEQFF
v_call: TRBV19; cdr3_length: 12; d_call: .; clone_size: .; cdr3_aa: CASSPPAETQYF
v_call: TRBV3-1; cdr3_length: 16; d_call: TRBD1; clone_size: .; cdr3_aa: CASSPRVQGAAWPQHF
v_call: TRBV6-5; cdr3_length: 16; d_call: TRBD2; clone_size: .; cdr3_aa: CASKVRVAGDSYEQYF
v_call: TRBV7-2; cdr3_length: 15; d_call: TRBD1; clone_size: .; cdr3_aa: CASSSVTGMYTEAFF
v_call: TRBV12-3/TRBV12-4; cdr3_length: 13; d_call: TRBD1; clone_size: many; cdr3_aa: CASSGTGLQPQHF
v_call: TRBV7-9; cdr3_length: 14; d_call: .; clone_size: few; cdr3_aa: CASSPVGGVDGYTF
v_call: TRBV4-1; cdr3_length: 17; d_call: TRBD1; clone_size: .; cdr3_aa: CASSQEQGASYNSPLHF
v_call: TRBV19; cdr3_length: 15; d_call: TRBD1; clone_size: few; cdr3_aa: CASSIPRTGLTEAFF
v_call: TRBV7-2; cdr3_length: 16; d_call: TRBD2; clone_size: few; cdr3_aa: CASSLNGGRWDNEQFF
v_call: TRBV2; cdr3_length: 11; d_call: .; clone_size: few; cdr3_aa: CASVYTGELFF
v_call: TRBV4-3; cdr3_length: 17; d_call: TRBD2; clone_size: .; cdr3_aa: CASSQEVSGGPLNEQFF
v_call: TRBV7-2; cdr3_length: 14; d_call: .; clone_size: many; cdr3_aa: CASSIRTDHTEAFF
v_call: TRBV6-2/TRBV6-3; cdr3_length: 17; d_call: .; clone_size: few; cdr3_aa: CASSLIGRDTAVETQYF
v_call: TRBV14; cdr3_length: 14; d_call: .; clone_size: .; cdr3_aa: CASSQGAVNTEAFF
v_call: TRBV27; cdr3_length: 14; d_call: .; clone_size: .; cdr3_aa: CASSLEGKVGIQYF
v_call: TRBV7-6; cdr3_length: 19; d_call: .; clone_size: many; cdr3_aa: CASSSMPQGITDMNTEAFF
v_call: TRBV5-5; cdr3_length: 11; d_call: .; clone_size: few; cdr3_aa: CASRKMETQYF
v_call: TRBV7-2; cdr3_length: 14; d_call: .; clone_size: .; cdr3_aa: CASSLTGDMFPQHF
v_call: TRBV6-6; cdr3_length: 17; d_call: TRBD2; clone_size: .; cdr3_aa: CASSYGGLAGPTDTQYF
v_call: TRBV28; cdr3_length: 15; d_call: .; clone_size: .; cdr3_aa: CASKSPQHGGGGYTF
v_call: TRBV5-4; cdr3_length: 16; d_call: TRBD2; clone_size: .; cdr3_aa: CASSPRLAGESDTQYF
v_call: TRBV19; cdr3_length: 15; d_call: .; clone_size: .; cdr3_aa: CASSSRPRMFTEAFF
v_call: TRBV5-5; cdr3_length: 14; d_call: .; clone_size: .; cdr3_aa: CASSLAELNQPQHF
v_call: TRBV24-1; cdr3_length: 15; d_call: TRBD2; clone_size: .; cdr3_aa: CATSDSGRGPGELFF